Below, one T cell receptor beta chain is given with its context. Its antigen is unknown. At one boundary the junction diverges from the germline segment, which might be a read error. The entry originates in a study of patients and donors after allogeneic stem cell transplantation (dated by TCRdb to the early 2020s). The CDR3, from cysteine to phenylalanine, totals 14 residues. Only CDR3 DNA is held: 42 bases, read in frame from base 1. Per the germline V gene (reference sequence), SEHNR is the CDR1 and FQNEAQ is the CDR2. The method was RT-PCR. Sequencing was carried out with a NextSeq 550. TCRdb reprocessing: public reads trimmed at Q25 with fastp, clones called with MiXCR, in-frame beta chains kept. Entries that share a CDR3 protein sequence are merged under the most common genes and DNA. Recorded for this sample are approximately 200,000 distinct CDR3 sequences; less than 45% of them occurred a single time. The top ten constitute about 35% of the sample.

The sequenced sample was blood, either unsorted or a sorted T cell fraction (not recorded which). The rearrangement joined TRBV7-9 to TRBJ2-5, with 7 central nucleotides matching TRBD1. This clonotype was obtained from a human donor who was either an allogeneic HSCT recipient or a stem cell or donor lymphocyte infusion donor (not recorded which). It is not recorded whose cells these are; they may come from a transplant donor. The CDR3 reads CASSDTGTEEAQYF. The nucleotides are TGTGCCAGCAGCGATACCGGGACAGAAGAGGCCCAGTACTTC.